These 32 T cell receptor beta chains were all obtained from the same sample, sequenced in a study of CD8+CD57+ T cells in acquired aplastic anemia. Patients picked for sequencing had shown CD8+CD57+ cell expansion detected by flow cytometry. The use of genomic DNA as template underpinned the TCR beta VDJ and CDR3 profiling. TCRdb processed the reads anew with MiXCR; each CDR3 protein has one entry. The sample lists about 180,000 distinct CDR3 sequences; around 50% were seen once. The sequencing sample was made of sorted CD4+, CD8+, or CD8+CD57+ T cells (not recorded which) from PBMCs. These receptors originate from a human donor with aplastic anemia.

The gene calls are TRBV2 and TRBJ1-6; 10 bases map to TRBD1. CDR3 size: 14 residues. Germline V gene lookup returns CDR1 SNHLY and CDR2 FYNNEI. V lost 8 bases and J lost 9; bases outside the gene matches: 7. CDR3 protein: CASGSGQGTSPLHF. CDR3 coding DNA: TGTGCCAGCGGCTCGGGACAGGGGACTTCACCCCTCCACTTT.

The genes are TRBV3-1 and TRBJ1-2; 7 bases are shared with TRBD1. The germline V gene encodes CDR1 LGHDT and CDR2 YNNKEL (reference sequence). The CDR3 spans 13 residues. V lost 3 bases and J lost 6; bases outside the gene matches: 4. This CDR3 is CASSHRGRDGYTF. The CDR3 nucleotides are TGTGCCAGCAGCCACAGGGGGAGAGATGGCTACACCTTC.

The chain employs TRBV9 and TRBJ1-4; D ambiguous. Between the trimmed V and J ends, which lost 4 bases and 4 bases, there was a span of 5 bases. The CDR3 spans 12 residues. CDR1 is SGDLS, CDR2 YYNGEE, per germline. The CDR3 sequence is CASSRVNEKLFF. CDR3 nucleotides: TGTGCCAGCAGCAGGGTTAATGAAAAACTGTTTTTT.

The chain has TRBV7-8 and TRBJ2-1; no firm D call. The CDR3 runs to 14 residues. The germline V gene has CDR1 SGHVS and CDR2 FQNEAQ. The germline V and J ends were trimmed by 2 bases and 4 bases, with 9 bases remaining between them. CDR3 amino acids: CASSLSRTYNEQFF. The CDR3 nucleotides read TGTGCCAGCAGCTTATCGCGGACGTACAATGAGCAGTTCTTC.

V and J are TRBV2 and TRBJ1-4; 8 positions match TRBD1. CDR1 is SNHLY and CDR2 is FYNNEI in the germline V gene. CDR3 length: 14 residues. After removal of 8 bases from V and 5 bases from J, the junction contained 7 bases not matched to a gene. In DNA, the CDR3 is TGTGCCAGCGACCAGGGACAGGACAATGAAAAACTGTTTTTT. Translated: CASDQGQDNEKLFF. The full variable domain, completed using reference TRBV2 and TRBJ1-4, is EPEVTQTPSHQVTQMGQEVILRCVPISNHLYFYWYRQILGQKVEFLVSFYNNEISEKSEIFDDQFSVERPDGSNFTLKIRSTKLEDSAMYFCASDQGQDNEKLFFGSGTQLSVL.

A remark on this clonotype: Relative to the germline gene, one junction end is altered; a read error may explain this. The V gene is TRBV10-3, the J gene TRBJ2-3, with D uncertain. The CDR3 loop spans 13 amino acids. Germline V gene sequence: CDR1 ENHRY, CDR2 SYGVKD. The CDR3 coding sequence is TGTGCCATCTGTGATGGGTGGGCAGATACGCAGTATTTT. Protein: CAICDGWADTQYF.

V is TRBV2 and J is TRBJ2-2; D may be TRBD2 (5 bases). This CDR3 has 14 residues. V was trimmed by 6 bases and J by 6 bases, leaving 14 bases between them. Germline CDR1 SNHLY, CDR2 FYNNEI. The CDR3 coding sequence is TGTGCCAGCAGCCAAGTTATGGGAGCCGGGGAGCTGTTTTTT. Protein: CASSQVMGAGELFF. Complete variable domain (other parts from reference TRBV2 and TRBJ2-2): EPEVTQTPSHQVTQMGQEVILRCVPISNHLYFYWYRQILGQKVEFLVSFYNNEISEKSEIFDDQFSVERPDGSNFTLKIRSTKLEDSAMYFCASSQVMGAGELFFGEGSRLTVL.

At least ten counts were recorded for this clonotype. V usage is TRBV5-1 and J usage is TRBJ1-4; D unresolved. Germline CDR1 reads SGHRS; CDR2 reads YFSETQ. The CDR3 totals 14 residues. Deletions cut 4 bases from V and 2 bases from J, with 9 bases between. CDR3 sequence reads: CASSGVGTNEKLFF. In DNA, the CDR3 is TGCGCCAGCAGCGGGGTTGGGACTAATGAAAAACTGTTTTTT.

V gene TRBV19 combines with J gene TRBJ2-7; D is perhaps TRBD1 (5 bases). CDR3 size: 14 residues. Germline CDR1 is LNHDA and CDR2 is SQIVND (reference sequence). The V end was cut by 5 bases, the J end by 5 bases, with 16 bases between. The CDR3 loop is CASSESGLVHEQYF. The CDR3 DNA follows: TGTGCCAGTAGTGAGTCAGGGTTGGTCCACGAGCAGTACTTC.

This clonotype was counted only a few times. The rearrangement joins TRBV20-1 to TRBJ2-5; D is ambiguous. Trimming shortened V by 1 base and J by 5 bases, and 11 bases separated the two germline ends. The germline V gene has CDR1 DFQATT and CDR2 SNEGSKA (reference sequence). The CDR3 has 13 residues. CDR3 DNA sequence: TGCAGTGCTAGAGTGACTGGGCGGGAGACCCAGTACTTC. As protein: CSARVTGRETQYF.

V usage is TRBV10-3 and J usage is TRBJ1-5; 8 nucleotides agree with TRBD1. The V and J ends lost 3 bases and 5 bases, in that order; junction bases with no gene match: 3. The CDR3 totals 14 residues. Germline V gene sequence: CDR1 ENHRY, CDR2 SYGVKD. The CDR3 region has the DNA TGTGCCATCAGTGATCAGGGGGCCTATCAGCCCCAGCATTTT. Translating gives CAISDQGAYQPQHF.

A single count supports this clonotype. The chain joins TRBV2 to TRBJ2-5; 9 bases fit TRBD2. From germline, CDR1 is SNHLY and CDR2 FYNNEI. V shed 8 bases and J 2 bases; nucleotides not matched to a gene: 6. The CDR3 loop spans 14 amino acids. The CDR3 sequence: CASEVAGVQETQYF. The CDR3 DNA is TGTGCCAGCGAAGTAGCGGGAGTGCAAGAGACCCAGTACTTC.

This clonotype was seen just once. This chain links TRBV15 with TRBJ2-5, with D perhaps TRBD1 (6 bases). The CDR3 covers 16 residues. CDR1 is LNHNV and CDR2 is YYDKDF in the germline V gene (reference sequence). V was trimmed by 2 bases and J by 3 bases, leaving 16 bases between them. CDR3 protein: CATSRSGTSLEETQYF. The CDR3 DNA is TGTGCCACCAGCAGATCCGGGACATCCCTTGAAGAGACCCAGTACTTC.

There are a few counts of this clonotype. The J gene is TRBJ2-3, the V gene TRBV4-2; TRBD2 matches 11 bases. Germline V lookup: CDR1 LGHNA, CDR2 YNFKEQ. This CDR3 is built from 19 residues. V trimming: 1 base; J trimming: 4 bases; junction bases outside the gene matches: 13. CDR3 sequence reads: CASSQAATSGDGGADTQYF. CDR3 in DNA: TGTGCCAGCAGCCAAGCAGCGACTAGCGGGGATGGCGGGGCAGATACGCAGTATTTT.

The rearrangement links TRBV9 to TRBJ1-3, with a weak D call TRBD1 (5 bases). Trimming took 0 bases from V and 9 from J, leaving 13 bases between them. Germline lookup yields CDR1 SGDLS and CDR2 YYNGEE. The CDR3 length is 14 residues. The CDR3 sequence: CASSVAQGPTTIYF. Here the CDR3 DNA reads TGTGCCAGCAGCGTAGCCCAGGGACCAACCACCATATATTTT.

As to this clonotype: The junction differs from germline at one of its ends, possibly a read error. The chain carries TRBV7-9 and TRBJ2-3; D might be TRBD1 (5 bases). The CDR3 loop spans 11 amino acids. Per germline, CDR1 SEHNR and CDR2 FQNEAQ (reference sequence). The CDR3 loop reads CASREWGTQYF. The CDR3 bases are TGCGCCAGCAGGGAATGGGGTACGCAGTATTTT.

In its sample, this clonotype was seen a few times. The V and J genes are TRBV20-1 and TRBJ2-7; D is possibly TRBD2 (5 bases). V lost 6 bases and J 7 bases, leaving 16 bases between the germline ends. The CDR3 covers 12 residues. Germline V gene sequence: CDR1 DFQATT, CDR2 SNEGSKA (reference sequence). CDR3 region: CSAPLGLGEQYF. In DNA, the CDR3 is TGCAGTGCCCCGCTAGGACTGGGGGAGCAGTACTTC.

The gene calls are TRBV19 and TRBJ1-1, with TRBD1 as a possible D gene (5 bases). Germline CDR1 LNHDA, CDR2 SQIVND (reference sequence). The CDR3 is 14 amino acids. V was clipped by 2 bases and J by 7 bases, with 14 bases between them. CDR3 DNA: TGTGCCAGTAGTATACGAGCAGGCAGGGATGAAGCTTTCTTT. It is translated as CASSIRAGRDEAFF.

This clonotype was observed a few times. This chain uses TRBV3-1 with TRBJ1-2; 7 bases match TRBD1. Germline V CDR1 and CDR2: LGHDT, YNNKEL (reference sequence). There are 16 residues in the CDR3. Losses at the gene ends were 0 bases for V and 3 bases for J; bases not matched to a gene: 7. The CDR3 reads CASSQDLTGRDYGYTF. The CDR3 DNA follows: TGTGCCAGCAGCCAAGATCTGACAGGGCGGGACTATGGCTACACCTTC.

This clonotype is a singleton in its sample. One junction end does not reproduce the germline sequence, and a read error may be involved. The V gene is TRBV29-1, the J gene TRBJ2-5; TRBD1 matches 10 bases. Germline V gene data show CDR1 as SQVTM and CDR2 as ANQGSEA. CDR3 length: 14 amino acids. In DNA, the CDR3 is TGCAGCGTCGACCCGGGACAGGGGAAAGAAACCCAGTACTTC. Translation: CSVDPGQGKETQYF.

This clonotype was picked up a small number of times. V and J are TRBV27 and TRBJ1-6, with D perhaps matching TRBD1 (5 bases). The CDR3 sequence is 15 residues long. The V gene's germline CDR1 is MNHEY and CDR2 SMNVEV (reference sequence). The germline V and J ends were trimmed by 6 bases and 9 bases, with 18 bases remaining between them. CDR3 sequence: CASSLRDPRVSPLHF. CDR3 DNA sequence: TGTGCCAGCAGCCTCCGGGACCCCAGGGTTTCACCCCTCCACTTT.

Regarding this clonotype: A much larger clone differs from this one at a single base, so this may be a read error. J is TRBJ1-1 and V is TRBV12-3 or TRBV12-4; no definite D call. Between the trimmed V and J ends, which lost 3 bases and 5 bases, there was a span of 13 bases. This CDR3 has 14 amino acids. As DNA, the CDR3 is TGTGCCAGCAGTTTGGATCGACTGGGGACTGAAGCTTTCTTT. It is translated as CASSLDRLGTEAFF.

The CDR3 is CATSDPLAGSTDTQYF. In DNA, the CDR3 is TGTGCCACCAGTGACCCACTAGCGGGATCCACAGATACGCAGTATTTT. The chain links TRBV24-1 to TRBJ2-3; TRBD2 aligns across 10 bases. Germline V CDR1 and CDR2: KGHDR, SFDVKD. V was clipped by 4 bases and J by 2 bases; unmatched bases: 5. The CDR3 contains 16 residues.

CDR3 DNA: TGTGCCAGCAGCGTAGCTACAGACAGGAATTCACCCCTCCACTTT. Protein sequence: CASSVATDRNSPLHF. The rearrangement links TRBV9 to TRBJ1-6; weak D call: TRBD1 (6 bases). The CDR3 totals 15 residues. V was shortened by 0 bases and J by 7 bases, with 11 bases between the two germline ends. CDR1 is SGDLS, CDR2 YYNGEE, per germline.

The genes are TRBV7-8 and TRBJ2-7, with 12 bases fitting TRBD2. The last part of the DNA fits TRBJ2-1 better; the J call may be wrong. CDR3 size: 17 residues. Germline values: CDR1 SGHVS, CDR2 FQNEAQ. This chain's CDR3 is CASSLLASGGAGNEQFF. CDR3 DNA: TGTGCCAGCAGCTTATTAGCTAGCGGGGGGGCTGGCAATGAGCAGTTCTTC.

This clonotype has just a few counts. This chain connects TRBV15 to TRBJ2-1; 9 bases agree with TRBD2. Germline trimming cut 1 base from V and 2 bases from J; bases unmatched to any gene: 0. The CDR3 is 15 residues long. Germline assignment: CDR1 LNHNV and CDR2 YYDKDF (reference sequence). CDR3 amino acids: CATSRVAGAYNEQFF. The CDR3 DNA follows: TGTGCCACCAGCAGAGTAGCGGGGGCCTACAATGAGCAGTTCTTC.

As to this clonotype: At one end, the junction sequence differs from germline, possibly due to a read error. The chain carries TRBV6-1 and TRBJ2-6; D may correspond to TRBD1 or TRBD2 (5 bases each). Per the germline V gene, CDR1 is MNHNS and CDR2 is SASEGT. The CDR3 is 15 residues long. CDR3 in amino acids: CASKPGSSGANVLAF. The CDR3 DNA reads as TGTGCCAGCAAACCAGGGAGCTCTGGGGCCAACGTCCTGGCTTTC.

At least ten counts were recorded for this clonotype. The J gene is TRBJ2-2, the V gene TRBV20-1; 8 bases fit TRBD2. Germline CDR1 is DFQATT and CDR2 is SNEGSKA (reference sequence). The CDR3 totals 13 residues. CDR3 bases: TGCAGCCTATCCGGGGGGGACACCGGGGAGCTGTTTTTT. This translates into CSLSGGDTGELFF.

V and J are TRBV7-2 and TRBJ2-1; TRBD2 agrees at 9 bases. J lost 7 bases, V lost 3 bases, and 10 bases had no gene match. Germline CDR1 SGHTA, CDR2 FQGNSA. The CDR3 extends over 16 amino acids. The CDR3 DNA sequence: TGTGCCAGCAGCTTCCCGCTAAGCGGGAGGACGAATGAGCAGTTCTTC. This translates into CASSFPLSGRTNEQFF.

V gene TRBV7-6 combines with J gene TRBJ2-5; D not resolved. V shed 0 bases and J shed 2 bases, with 7 bases lying between them. CDR1 is SGHVS, CDR2 FNYEAQ, per germline. CDR3 length: 14 residues. In DNA, the CDR3 is TGTGCCAGCAGCTTAGCCGTCGGTCAAGAGACCCAGTACTTC. Translated, it gives CASSLAVGQETQYF.

The chain is built from TRBV29-1 and TRBJ1-5; 8 nucleotides line up with TRBD1. The CDR3 totals 13 residues. CDR1 is SQVTM, CDR2 ANQGSEA, per germline. J gave up 5 bases and V 6 bases, and 6 bases lay outside the gene matches. CDR3 sequence reads: CSVDPGQDQPQHF. CDR3 sequence (DNA): TGCAGCGTCGACCCGGGACAGGATCAGCCCCAGCATTTT.

The chain recombines TRBV20-1 with TRBJ2-2; D is uncertain. This CDR3 comprises 14 residues. CDR1 is DFQATT and CDR2 is SNEGSKA in the germline V gene (reference sequence). Trimming took off 3 bases at V and 4 bases at J, with 12 bases between the two ends. In nucleotides, the CDR3 is TGCAGTGCTAGCCCCACTGTCCGCACCGGGGAGCTGTTTTTT. Translating it yields CSASPTVRTGELFF.